Reported below is one T cell receptor (beta chain). The same CDR3 also results from other DNA sequences found in this sample. Sorted-subset replicate PCR reactions contained around 220 ng DNA, corresponding to approximately 30,000 T cell genomes. The method was immunoSEQ multiplex PCR; TCRdb's version includes in-frame clones alone and lacks a portion of them. The sample yields roughly 2,000,000 clones, about 95% seen once. The germline V and J ends were trimmed by 5 bases and 4 bases, with 8 bases remaining between them. From germline, CDR1 is SEHNR and CDR2 FQNEAQ (reference sequence). This CDR3 is built from 12 residues. The data were taken from a study of shared clonotypes between healthy human individuals. Overall study: Sampling drew on donors who were a couple of women and a few men aged 18 to 49.

Naive CD8 cells, CD45RO-negative and positively selected for CCR7, excluded terminally differentiated effector memory CD45RA+ cells. This sequence originates from a man younger than 35 in good health. The rearrangement joins TRBV7-9 to TRBJ2-5; no definite D call. The sequencing input was naive CD8+ T cells sorted from blood. CDR3: CASSTMGETQYF. The CDR3 DNA follows: TGTGCCAGCAGCACCATGGGAGAGACCCAGTACTTC. The whole variable domain, remainder taken from reference TRBV7-9 and TRBJ2-5, is DTGVSQNPRHKITKRGQNVTFRCDPISEHNRLYWYRQTLGQGPEFLTYFQNEAQLEKSRLLSDRFSAERPKGSFSTLEIQRTEQGDSAMYLCASSTMGETQYFGPGTRLLVL.